This TCR beta chain was observed in a study of blood T cell repertoires in COVID-19 (TCRdb year 2020). For the wider study: Samples from collaborators originated in the United States, Italy and Spain and spanned both the acute and convalescent phases of COVID-19. The material from the prospective study consisted of cDNA or gDNA derived from T cells, B-cell-depleted T cells, or PBMCs. The repertoires were released in a freely available public database meant as a resource for research on the immune response to SARS-CoV-2. The samples were drawn from the first 160 participants of the ongoing ImmuneRACE study and from 1,254 subjects provided by 6 global collaborators. Where available, HLA class I and class II types were taken from metadata supplied by the sample provider and were not determined by assay-based typing. Deeply sampled blood TCRbeta repertoires from subjects exposed to, actively infected with, or recovered from COVID-19 were included in the dataset. Sample metadata almost always included a de-identified subject ID, COVID-19 status, age in years and sex. Here is what the overall study found, with its caveats: The quantity of clinical and demographic metadata differed by source and by participant and was supplied without curation.

On this clone: This clone's antigen is unknown. No much larger clone is present one base from it, and per-base qualities are unavailable.

Participants in the prospective study were enrolled through a virtual design, were aged roughly 18 to 100 years, and lived in 24 United States geographic areas. In the prospective study, participants were assigned to cohorts based on the clinical history participants reported in a screening survey and a study questionnaire. ImmuneRACE Cohort 3 recovered participants were defined by two consecutive negative NP/OP PCR tests, healthcare professional clearance, or symptom resolution. Mobile phlebotomists in the prospective study collected whole blood, serum and a nasopharyngeal or oropharyngeal swab from every participant. Over a roughly 2-month period, participants in the prospective study had the option of providing additional blood draws and questionnaires. Before DNA extraction, prospective study blood samples were shipped either frozen or at room temperature. TCRbeta CDR3 regions were amplified from genomic DNA using the immunoSEQ Assay, a bias-controlled multiplex PCR. The study's processing was this. Nucleated cell counts per sample were estimated from amplification of reference gene primers within the assay. To quantify the absolute abundance of each unique TCRbeta CDR3 rearrangement, sequence reads were collapsed and filtered. For each sample, productive Simpson clonality was calculated by taking the square root of Simpson's diversity index across productive rearrangements. In TCRdb, the immuneACCESS table is reduced to in-frame sequences with V and J assigned. These tables do not hold every clone; where another copy was compared, an unresolved V gene accounts for under half, and the others remain unexplained. V, J and clone size reflect that table, while D and trimming were determined from the DNA. This sample lists about 260,000 clones; about 83% were detected once. The biggest ten clones account for roughly 2% of the sample.

The sequenced material came from PBMCs or T cells enriched from blood (not recorded which). The TCR was taken from a woman in her forties or fifties who had recovered from COVID-19.

At the DNA level, the sequence is TGTGCCAGCAGCCCGGGACAGGGAAAGACCGGGGAGCTGTTTTTT. This is translated as CASSPGQGKTGELFF. Recombination connected TRBV2 to TRBJ2-2, and TRBD1 aligns with 9 junction nucleotides. The cysteine opens and the phenylalanine closes a CDR3 of 15 amino acids. CDR3 DNA is the only sequence kept; it has 45 bases, read in frame from the first base. V lost 6 bases and J lost 5 bases, and the count of bases not matched to a germline gene is 7. The germline V gene specifies SNHLY as CDR1 and FYNNEI as CDR2.